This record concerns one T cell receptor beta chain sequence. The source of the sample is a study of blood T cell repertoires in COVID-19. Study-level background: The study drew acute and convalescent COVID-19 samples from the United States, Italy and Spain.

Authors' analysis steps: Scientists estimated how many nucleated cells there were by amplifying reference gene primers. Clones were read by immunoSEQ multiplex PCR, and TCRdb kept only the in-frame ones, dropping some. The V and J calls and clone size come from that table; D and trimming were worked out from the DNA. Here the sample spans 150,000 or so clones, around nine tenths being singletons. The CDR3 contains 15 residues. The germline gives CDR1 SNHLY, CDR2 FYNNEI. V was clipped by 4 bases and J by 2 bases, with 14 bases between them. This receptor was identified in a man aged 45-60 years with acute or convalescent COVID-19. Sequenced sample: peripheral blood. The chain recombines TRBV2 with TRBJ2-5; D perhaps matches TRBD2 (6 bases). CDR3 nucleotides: TGTGCCAGCAGTGGGGAGGAGAGGATTCAAGAGACCCAGTACTTC. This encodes CASSGEERIQETQYF.